The 12 T cell receptor beta chains in this list originate from one sample, sequenced in a study of blood T cell repertoires in COVID-19. This table comes from immunoSEQ multiplex PCR, and its TCRdb copy is limited to in-frame clones, with some not included. The data show 200,000 to 250,000 clones, over 75% seen once. Sequenced sample: peripheral blood. These receptors came from a man of 80 years or more with acute or convalescent COVID-19.

The CDR3 loop is CASSLAQSYEQYF. CDR3 coding DNA: TGTGCCAGCAGCTTAGCCCAATCCTACGAGCAGTACTTC. The chain couples TRBV11-2 to TRBJ2-7; the D is unclear. V lost 1 base and J 1 base, leaving 5 bases between the germline ends. Germline CDR1 SGHAT, CDR2 FQNNGV. This CDR3 comprises 13 residues.

This rearrangement joins TRBV15 to TRBJ1-5, with 8 positions matching TRBD1. CDR3 length: 13 amino acids. CDR1 LNHNV and CDR2 YYDKDF come from the germline V gene (reference sequence). V was pared by 3 bases and J by 11 bases, with 6 bases of the junction left unmatched. The DNA for the CDR3 is TGTGCCACCAGCAGGGATCGACAGGGGACCCAGCATTTT. Encoded protein: CATSRDRQGTQHF. The full variable domain, in which reference TRBV15 and TRBJ1-5 provide the parts outside the CDR3, is DAMVIQNPRYQVTQFGKPVTLSCSQTLNHNVMYWYQQKSSQAPKLLFHYYDKDFNNEADTPDNFQSRRPNTSFCFLDIRSPGLGDTAMYLCATSRDRQGTQHFGDGTRLSIL.

The chain combines TRBV10-3 with TRBJ1-1, with 9 bases fitting TRBD1. The germline gives CDR1 ENHRY, CDR2 SYGVKD. V was pared by 10 bases and J by 1 base, with 4 bases of the junction left unmatched. This CDR3 spans 13 amino acids. As DNA, the CDR3 is TGTGCCAGCGGGACAGGGACGAACACTGAAGCTTTCTTT. Translated, it gives CASGTGTNTEAFF.

V and J are TRBV27 and TRBJ1-6; a possible D gene is TRBD1 (5 bases). Germline V lookup: CDR1 MNHEY, CDR2 SMNVEV (reference sequence). The CDR3 runs to 13 residues. With 7 bases removed from V and 10 bases from J, the gap between germline ends came to 14 bases. The CDR3 reads CASNPQGGSPLHF. The CDR3 DNA follows: TGTGCCAGCAACCCCCAGGGTGGCTCACCCCTCCACTTT.

CDR3 region: CASSARQGQGSPLHF. The CDR3 region has the DNA TGTGCCAGCAGCGCAAGACAGGGGCAGGGTTCACCCCTCCACTTT. V usage is TRBV7-2 and J usage is TRBJ1-6; 8 positions match TRBD1. Germline V gene lookup returns CDR1 SGHTA and CDR2 FQGNSA. The CDR3 has 15 amino acids. After removal of 5 bases from V and 9 bases from J, the junction contained 9 bases not matched to a gene.

The sample holds one count of this clone. The V and J genes are TRBV12-3 or TRBV12-4 and TRBJ1-4; no firm D call. The CDR3 totals 13 residues. V lost 6 bases, J lost 7 bases, and 12 bases lay in between. The CDR3 sequence: CASRTSLGEKLFF. CDR3 bases: TGTGCCAGCAGAACTTCGCTCGGTGAAAAACTGTTTTTT.

This clone was counted once. The chain employs TRBV2 and TRBJ1-2; unclear D gene. The length of the CDR3 is 13 residues. V was cut by 2 bases and J by 2 bases, with 6 bases left in between. Looked up from germline, CDR1 is SNHLY and CDR2 is FYNNEI. The CDR3 sequence is CASSETANYGYTF. The CDR3 coding sequence is TGTGCCAGCAGTGAAACAGCCAACTATGGCTACACCTTC.

The chain employs TRBV6-5 and TRBJ2-7, with D uncertain. With 8 bases removed from V and 3 bases from J, the gap between germline ends came to 8 bases. Germline loops: CDR1 MNHEY, CDR2 SVGAGI. The CDR3 has 11 residues. CDR3 in amino acids: CASERNYEQYF. CDR3 sequence (DNA): TGTGCCAGCGAGCGAAACTACGAGCAGTACTTC.

The rearrangement joins TRBV27 to TRBJ2-4; possibly TRBD1 for D (6 bases). This CDR3 is 17 amino acids long. V gave up 3 bases and J gave up 0 bases, with 15 bases separating them. Germline V CDR1 and CDR2: MNHEY, SMNVEV (reference sequence). The chain's CDR3 is CASSLTGDHPAKNIQYF. CDR3 coding DNA: TGTGCCAGCAGTTTGACAGGAGACCATCCAGCCAAAAACATTCAGTACTTC.

The chain has TRBV15 and TRBJ2-2; TRBD2 agrees at 7 bases. Looked up from germline, CDR1 is LNHNV and CDR2 is YYDKDF (reference sequence). Trimming cost V 1 base and J 10 bases; bases outside gene matches: 12. The CDR3 consists of 16 residues. CDR3 DNA: TGTGCCACCAGCAGAGGGGGGGGGACGCTCCGGGAGGAGCTGTTTTTT. Protein sequence: CATSRGGGTLREELFF. The full variable domain, rest sourced from reference TRBV15 and TRBJ2-2, is DAMVIQNPRYQVTQFGKPVTLSCSQTLNHNVMYWYQQKSSQAPKLLFHYYDKDFNNEADTPDNFQSRRPNTSFCFLDIRSPGLGDTAMYLCATSRGGGTLREELFFGEGSRLTVL.

V and J are TRBV18 and TRBJ1-3, with 7 bases identical to TRBD1. This CDR3 contains 15 residues. The germline CDR1 and CDR2 sequences are KGHSH and LQKENI. V lost 6 bases and J lost 4; bases outside the gene matches: 9. The CDR3 nucleotides are TGTGCCAGCTCGTCCGGGACAGTCTCCGGAAACACCATATATTTT. It translates to CASSSGTVSGNTIYF.

This chain uses TRBV19 with TRBJ1-5; TRBD1 agrees at 10 bases. CDR3 length: 16 amino acids. The ends lost 4 bases at V and 1 base at J; junction bases unmatched: 4. CDR1 LNHDA and CDR2 SQIVND come from the germline V gene (reference sequence). The DNA for the CDR3 is TGTGCCAGTAGTAACCGACAGGGGGCGAGCAATCAGCCCCAGCATTTT. Its translation: CASSNRQGASNQPQHF.